Following are 31 T cell receptor delta chains from one sample sequenced in a study of gamma-delta chains in newborns, infants, children. TCRdb reprocessed the reads using CATT. The sample has approximately 12,000 delta-chain clones; approximately 9% are singletons. Sample: blood. These receptors originate from a child who was a newborn, infant or young child, either healthy, febrile or measles-vaccinated (not recorded which).

There are a few counts of this clone. A much larger clone differs by one base, so this may be a read error. The rearrangement links TRDV2 to TRDJ1, with 12 positions matching TRDD3. Per germline, CDR1 GEAIGNYY and CDR2 EKD. This CDR3 is 14 amino acids long. CDR3 residues: CARDTLGDTGKLIF. In DNA form, the CDR3 reads TGTGCCCGTGACACGCTGGGGGATACGGGAAAACTCATCTTT.

In its sample, this clone was seen a few times. The chain couples TRDV2 to TRDJ1, with 13 bases identical to TRDD3. Germline CDR1 is GEAIGNYY and CDR2 is EKD. This CDR3 has 18 residues. V lost 3 bases to trimming and J lost 0 bases; unmatched junction nucleotides: 9. CDR3 in amino acids: CACDAIELGDTHTDKLIF. The DNA for the CDR3 is TGTGCCTGTGACGCGATTGAACTGGGGGATACGCACACCGATAAACTCATCTTT.

For this clone: The sample has other DNA sequences that encode this CDR3 too. Written as DNA, the CDR3 is TGTGCCTGTGACACCGTGGGGGCCTCGTACACCGATAAACTCATCTTT. Translated: CACDTVGASYTDKLIF. J is TRDJ1 and V is TRDV2; D may be TRDD3 (6 bases). Per the germline V gene, CDR1 is GEAIGNYY and CDR2 is EKD. V was clipped by 0 bases and J by 0 bases, with 13 bases between them. This CDR3 has 16 residues.

This clone has just a few counts. Relative to the germline gene, one junction end is altered; a read error may explain this. The chain has TRDV2 and TRDJ2; 12 bases map to TRDD3. This CDR3 comprises 20 residues. Germline V CDR1 and CDR2: GEAIGNYY, EKD. The CDR3: CACDTAGGYGEAGNTAQLFF. DNA for the CDR3: TGTGCCTGTGACACCGCTGGGGGATACGGAGAAGCAGGGAATACAGCACAGCTCTTCTTT.

The chain is built from TRDV2 and TRDJ1, with 11 bases that match TRDD3. CDR1 GEAIGNYY and CDR2 EKD come from the germline V gene. V dropped 1 base and J dropped 1; count of bases not matched to a gene: 7. This CDR3 has 17 residues. CDR3 sequence reads: CACDTLLGDKGTDKLIF. CDR3 nucleotide sequence: TGTGCCTGTGACACTCTACTGGGGGATAAGGGCACCGATAAACTCATCTTT.

This clone appeared a few times. This chain joins TRDV2 and TRDJ1; 9 bases match TRDD3. Germline trimming cut 6 bases from V and 3 bases from J; bases unmatched to any gene: 16. The CDR3 contains 17 residues. CDR1 is GEAIGNYY and CDR2 is EKD in the germline V gene. CDR3 DNA: TGTGCCTGTTCGTACGTCCTGGGGGATCCGTGGGCCGATAAACTCATCTTT. It specifies CACSYVLGDPWADKLIF.

The CDR3, as DNA: TGTGCCTGTGACACAATGGGGGACCGCTCCTGGGACACCCGACAGATGTTTTTC. This gives the protein CACDTMGDRSWDTRQMFF. The J gene is TRDJ3, the V gene TRDV2, with 7 nucleotides matching TRDD3. This CDR3 is built from 18 residues. CDR1 and CDR2 (germline): GEAIGNYY, EKD. The V and J ends lost 1 base and 0 bases, in that order; junction bases with no gene match: 5.

J is TRDJ4 and V is TRDV2; tentative D call: TRDD3 (6 bases). The V end was cut by 1 base, the J end by 0 bases, with 23 bases between. CDR1 is GEAIGNYY and CDR2 is EKD in the germline V gene. The CDR3 has 18 residues. The CDR3 sequence: CACDTVLLDGGLSRPLIF. CDR3 sequence (DNA): TGTGCCTGTGACACTGTACTGCTGGATGGGGGGCTATCCAGACCCCTGATCTTT.

The chain employs TRDV2 and TRDJ1; TRDD3 matches at 12 bases. Germline V lookup: CDR1 GEAIGNYY, CDR2 EKD. The CDR3 covers 17 residues. Trimming removed 0 bases from V and 3 bases from J; junction bases left unmatched: 7. The CDR3 loop is CACDTLDLGDTSDKLIF. CDR3 DNA sequence: TGTGCCTGTGACACCCTCGACCTGGGGGATACGTCCGATAAACTCATCTTT.

The V call is TRDV2, the J call TRDJ1, with 12 bases that match TRDD3. The CDR3 has 19 amino acids. Germline V gives CDR1 GEAIGNYY, CDR2 EKD. The junction had 13 bases not matched to a gene; V was cut back by 3 bases and J by 0 bases. CDR3: CACDPVLGDTGSYTDKLIF. The CDR3 DNA sequence: TGTGCCTGTGACCCTGTACTGGGGGATACAGGGTCGTACACCGATAAACTCATCTTT.

This chain uses TRDV2 with TRDJ1; 7 nucleotides line up with TRDD3. The germline CDR1 and CDR2 sequences are GEAIGNYY and EKD. J gave up 2 bases and V 3 bases, and 5 bases lay outside the gene matches. This CDR3 contains 14 residues. CDR3 coding DNA: TGTGCCTGTGACGTTCTGGGGGGAACCGATAAACTCATCTTT. Translation gives CACDVLGGTDKLIF.

This chain joins TRDV2 and TRDJ1; TRDD3 aligns across 9 bases. V shed 3 bases and J 0 bases; nucleotides not matched to a gene: 10. The germline gives CDR1 GEAIGNYY, CDR2 EKD. The CDR3 consists of 17 residues. CDR3: CACDRLGDGWYTDKLIF. The DNA for the CDR3 is TGTGCCTGTGACCGTCTGGGGGATGGATGGTACACCGATAAACTCATCTTT.

The DNA of the CDR3 is TGTGCCTGTGTACTGGGGGATCTCTACACCGATAAACTCATCTTT. Protein sequence: CACVLGDLYTDKLIF. The chain is built from TRDV2 and TRDJ1, with 10 positions matching TRDD3. V gave up 5 bases and J gave up 0 bases; unmatched junction bases: 5. This CDR3 spans 15 amino acids. Per the germline V gene, CDR1 is GEAIGNYY and CDR2 is EKD.

Remarks on this clone: The sample has other DNA sequences that encode this CDR3 too. The chain links TRDV2 to TRDJ3; TRDD3 agrees at 8 bases. The CDR3 covers 17 residues. CDR1 is GEAIGNYY and CDR2 is EKD in the germline V gene. V lost 2 bases to trimming and J lost 1 base; unmatched junction nucleotides: 3. CDR3 sequence (DNA): TGTGCCTGTGACAGTACTGGGGGTTCCTGGGACACCCGACAGATGTTTTTC. Amino acids: CACDSTGGSWDTRQMFF.

The CDR3, as DNA: TGTGCTCTTGGGGAGGTCTGGGGGATCCTCGATAAACTCATCTTT. This translates into CALGEVWGILDKLIF. The chain recombines TRDV1 with TRDJ1; 9 positions agree with TRDD3. J gave up 4 bases and V 3 bases, and 6 bases lay outside the gene matches. The CDR3 covers 15 residues. Germline CDR1 TSWWSYY, CDR2 QGS.

A note on this clone: Other DNA sequences in this specimen translate into the identical CDR3. This chain connects TRDV2 to TRDJ1; 8 bases map to TRDD3. V lost 3 bases, J lost 9 bases, and 20 bases stayed unmatched. The CDR3 is 17 residues long. The V gene's germline CDR1 is GEAIGNYY and CDR2 EKD. The chain's CDR3 is CACDLALRGIRTRELIF. CDR3 sequence (DNA): TGTGCCTGTGACCTCGCCTTGCGTGGGATACGTACTCGCGAACTCATCTTT.

CDR3 DNA: TGTGCCTGTGACAGACTGGGGGACCTGTACACCGATAAACTCATCTTT. This gives the protein CACDRLGDLYTDKLIF. J is TRDJ1 and V is TRDV2; 9 positions match TRDD3. TCRdb gives no J gene; it was assigned here by matching the DNA to germline. The CDR3 loop spans 16 amino acids. V was pared by 2 bases and J by 0 bases, with 6 bases of the junction left unmatched. In germline, CDR1 is GEAIGNYY, CDR2 EKD.

This chain uses TRDV2 with TRDJ1; 12 positions match TRDD3. The J gene, missing from TCRdb, was assigned here through DNA to germline matching. The ends lost 0 bases at V and 5 bases at J; junction bases unmatched: 15. The length of the CDR3 is 19 residues. Germline V gene data show CDR1 as GEAIGNYY and CDR2 as EKD. The DNA for the CDR3 is TGTGCCTGTGACACCGTTAGCTGGGGGATACGGGCAGTTCCTGATAAACTCATCTTT. It encodes CACDTVSWGIRAVPDKLIF.

The V call is TRDV2, the J call TRDJ1; D gene uncertain. TCRdb lists no J gene, so it was determined here by aligning the DNA to germline. V dropped 3 bases and J dropped 1 base, with 20 bases sitting between them. The CDR3 length is 17 residues. Germline V CDR1 and CDR2: GEAIGNYY, EKD. The CDR3 bases are TGTGCCTGTGACCTTGTCCCTCTCTGCACCCCCACCGATAAACTCATCTTT. Its protein is CACDLVPLCTPTDKLIF.

As regards this clone: The junction shows a germline mismatch at one end, possibly a read error. The V gene is TRDV2, the J gene TRDJ1; TRDD3 matches at 9 bases. The CDR3 runs to 15 residues. Germline CDR1 GEAIGNYY, CDR2 EKD. The CDR3 is CACDTLGDDVSKLIF. CDR3 sequence (DNA): TGTGCTTGTGACACCCTGGGGGATGATGTGAGTAAACTCATCTTT.

Only a few counts were recorded for this clone. The chain couples TRDV2 to TRDJ1; 7 nucleotides line up with TRDD3. V lost 3 bases to trimming and J lost 0 bases; unmatched junction nucleotides: 15. The length of the CDR3 is 18 residues. Per germline, CDR1 GEAIGNYY and CDR2 EKD. DNA for the CDR3: TGTGCCTGTGACTCCGTGGGGGACGATCACCTGTACACCGATAAACTCATCTTT. It yields the protein CACDSVGDDHLYTDKLIF.

Only one count was recorded for this clone. CDR3 amino acids: CACDRVGGYITDKLIF. The CDR3 bases are TGTGCCTGTGACAGGGTTGGAGGCTACATCACCGATAAACTCATCTTT. This rearrangement joins TRDV2 to TRDJ1; D ambiguous. TCRdb is silent on the J gene; assignment here came from matching the DNA to germline. This CDR3 has 16 amino acids. Germline assignment: CDR1 GEAIGNYY and CDR2 EKD. V was trimmed by 2 bases and J by 1 base, leaving 16 bases between them.

This clone was counted only a few times. V is TRDV2 and J is TRDJ1; TRDD3 matches at 9 bases. Germline V gene lookup returns CDR1 GEAIGNYY and CDR2 EKD. V shed 3 bases and J 1 base; nucleotides not matched to a gene: 14. The CDR3 runs 18 residues. The CDR3 here is CACDRLVVGDRPTDKLIF. The CDR3 DNA reads as TGTGCCTGTGACCGTCTCGTGGTGGGGGATAGGCCCACCGATAAACTCATCTTT.

With respect to this clone: Its ends do not fully match the called genes, so a read error is possible. The chain carries TRDV2 and TRDJ3, with 10 nucleotides matching TRDD3. CDR3 length equals 18 residues. In germline, CDR1 is GEAIGNYY, CDR2 EKD. CDR3 nucleotide sequence: TGTGCCTGTGACACCGGGGGATACGGGGACTGGGACACCCGACAAATGTTTTTC. Protein sequence: CACDTGGYGDWDTRQMFF.

On this clone: Other DNA sequences of this sample code for an identical CDR3. The V and J genes are TRDV2 and TRDJ1; 7 bases agree with TRDD3. V shed 0 bases and J 2 bases; nucleotides not matched to a gene: 5. Germline CDR1 and CDR2: GEAIGNYY and EKD. The CDR3 runs to 15 residues. The CDR3: CACDTVQLGTDKLIF. CDR3 nucleotides: TGTGCCTGTGACACCGTGCAACTGGGGACCGATAAACTCATCTTT.

About this clone itself: The same CDR3 arises from other DNA sequences in this sample as well. The chain joins TRDV2 to TRDJ3, with a weak D call TRDD3 (6 bases). TCRdb supplies no J gene; here it was assigned by aligning the nucleotide sequence to germline. The germline V and J ends were trimmed by 1 base and 0 bases, with 12 bases remaining between them. The CDR3 loop spans 18 amino acids. Germline lookup yields CDR1 GEAIGNYY and CDR2 EKD. The CDR3 sequence is CACDTAGESSWDTRQMFF. The CDR3 DNA reads as TGTGCCTGTGACACGGCTGGGGAGAGCTCCTGGGACACCCGACAGATGTTTTTC.

The genes are TRDV2 and TRDJ1; 8 bases align to TRDD3. The germline V gene encodes CDR1 GEAIGNYY and CDR2 EKD. The CDR3 is made up of 15 amino acids. The J segment lost 4 bases and the V segment lost 1 base, leaving 7 bases of the junction unmatched. The CDR3 here is CACDTLLGEGDKLIF. CDR3 nucleotides: TGTGCCTGTGACACTCTCCTGGGGGAAGGCGATAAACTCATCTTT.

This clone occurred a few times. The chain carries TRDV2 and TRDJ1; TRDD3 agrees at 13 bases. Germline CDR1 GEAIGNYY, CDR2 EKD. CDR3 length: 18 amino acids. The V gene end was trimmed by 3 bases and the J gene end by 3 bases; junction bases not matched to a gene: 12. DNA for the CDR3: TGTGCCTGTGACCCCCTACCACTGGGGGATACGGGACCCGATAAACTCATCTTT. Translated, it gives CACDPLPLGDTGPDKLIF.

The sample holds a few counts of this clone. The chain combines TRDV2 with TRDJ3, with 13 bases fitting TRDD3. CDR1 and CDR2 (germline): GEAIGNYY, EKD. The V segment lost 3 bases and the J segment 0 bases; nucleotides outside the gene matches: 10. This CDR3 has 21 amino acids. The CDR3 loop reads CACDPLLGDTRSSWDTRQMFF. The CDR3 DNA follows: TGTGCCTGTGACCCCCTACTGGGGGATACGCGGAGCTCCTGGGACACCCGACAGATGTTTTTC.

This clone was seen more than once but under ten times. This chain links TRDV2 with TRDJ1; perhaps TRDD3 as D (6 bases). Germline-derived CDR1 and CDR2 are GEAIGNYY and EKD. The V end lost 2 bases, the J end lost 0 bases, and 24 bases lay between the germline ends. The CDR3 sequence is 19 residues long. The CDR3 DNA reads as TGTGCCTGTGACATCGTACCCGAGGTGGGGGCTCCCGACACCGATAAACTCATCTTT. Protein: CACDIVPEVGAPDTDKLIF.

This clone was observed a handful of times. The gene calls are TRDV2 and TRDJ1; 12 nucleotides agree with TRDD3. Germline V gene lookup returns CDR1 GEAIGNYY and CDR2 EKD. V gave up 3 bases and J gave up 0 bases; unmatched junction bases: 7. The CDR3 runs to 17 residues. CDR3 in DNA: TGTGCCTGTGACTTACTGGGGGATACCCCGTACACCGATAAACTCATCTTT. It translates to CACDLLGDTPYTDKLIF.